Listed here are 15 T cell receptor beta chains from one sample, sequenced in a study of blood T cell repertoires in COVID-19. Profiling relied on immunoSEQ multiplex PCR, and the TCRdb table lists in-frame clones only, not all of them. The data show 120,000 or so clones, roughly 84% seen once. The sequencing sample was made of PBMCs or T cells enriched from blood (not recorded which). These receptors came from a woman aged 25 to 45 who had recovered from COVID-19.

The genes are TRBV4-3 and TRBJ1-6; weak D call: TRBD1 (5 bases). Germline V CDR1 and CDR2: LGHNA, YSLEER. V lost 0 bases, J lost 10 bases, and 22 bases lay in between. This CDR3 has 18 residues. CDR3 sequence: CASSQEWGFGQQGSPLHF. The CDR3 DNA reads as TGCGCCAGCAGCCAAGAATGGGGATTTGGTCAGCAGGGCTCACCCCTCCACTTT.

V usage is TRBV29-1 and J usage is TRBJ1-1; 8 bases are a match to TRBD1. V was clipped by 4 bases and J by 3 bases; unmatched bases: 10. Germline loops: CDR1 SQVTM, CDR2 ANQGSEA. This CDR3 region has 15 residues. The CDR3 sequence is CSVGGRGRRDTEAFF. CDR3 sequence (DNA): TGCAGCGTTGGGGGCAGGGGGCGGAGAGACACTGAAGCTTTCTTT.

This rearrangement joins TRBV7-2 to TRBJ2-2; D might be TRBD1 (5 bases). The V and J ends lost 5 bases and 6 bases respectively, with 13 bases between them. The CDR3 is 14 amino acids. In germline, CDR1 is SGHTA, CDR2 FQGNSA. The CDR3 here is CASSPTRVAGELFF. The CDR3 bases are TGTGCCAGCAGCCCTACCAGGGTTGCCGGGGAGCTGTTTTTT.

The chain carries TRBV6-5 and TRBJ1-4; no clear D. CDR3 length equals 13 residues. Germline V gives CDR1 MNHEY, CDR2 SVGAGI. V lost 9 bases and J 0 bases, leaving 8 bases between the germline ends. CDR3 protein: CARKHATNEKLFF. The CDR3 nucleotides read TGTGCCAGAAAACATGCAACTAATGAAAAACTGTTTTTT.

This clone was seen only a few times. The chain combines TRBV5-1 with TRBJ1-2; 9 nucleotides match TRBD1. Trimming cost V 4 bases and J 8 bases; bases outside gene matches: 18. CDR1 and CDR2 (germline): SGHRS, YFSETQ. The CDR3 contains 17 residues. The CDR3 DNA reads TGCGCCAGCAGCGCCACCGGGACAGGGTCCGAGGTTTACGGCTACACCTTC. Translating gives CASSATGTGSEVYGYTF.

This clone showed up just a few times. This chain links TRBV6-2 or TRBV6-3 with TRBJ2-3; D is undetermined. The CDR3 extends over 15 amino acids. In germline, CDR1 is MNHEY, CDR2 SVGEGT. Trimming pared 0 bases from V and 7 bases from J, leaving 14 bases between. DNA for the CDR3: TGTGCCAGCAGTTACTCGAGACTGGCGCCAAATACGCAGTATTTT. As protein: CASSYSRLAPNTQYF.

This clone was seen a few times. The gene calls are TRBV21-1 and TRBJ2-3; the table's D call of TRBD2 was not tested on the DNA. TRBV21-1 is a pseudogene. The CDR3 consists of 13 residues. The CDR3 DNA follows: TGTGCCAGCAGCAGGACTAGCACAGATACGCAGTATTTT. It translates to CASSRTSTDTQYF.

This clone was counted between two and nine times. The chain has TRBV27 and TRBJ1-2, with unresolved D. The CDR3 spans 14 residues. The germline V gene has CDR1 MNHEY and CDR2 SMNVEV (reference sequence). V was trimmed by 5 bases and J by 5 bases, leaving 15 bases between them. As DNA, the CDR3 is TGTGCCAGCAGTCTCTCCCTGTCCAGTTATGGCTACACCTTC. Translation: CASSLSLSSYGYTF.

This chain links TRBV7-2 with TRBJ1-6; D may be TRBD1 (6 bases). V was cut by 3 bases and J by 3 bases, with 15 bases left in between. Germline V gene lookup returns CDR1 SGHTA and CDR2 FQGNSA. The CDR3 consists of 17 residues. The CDR3 sequence is CASSLGNRAFYNSPLHF. DNA for the CDR3: TGTGCCAGCAGCTTGGGGAACAGGGCCTTCTATAATTCACCCCTCCACTTT.

This chain joins TRBV7-2 and TRBJ2-2, with 9 positions matching TRBD1. The CDR3 spans 16 residues. V gave up 5 bases and J gave up 1 base; unmatched junction bases: 5. CDR1 SGHTA and CDR2 FQGNSA come from the germline V gene. The CDR3 DNA sequence: TGTGCCAGCAGCCTCTACAGGGGGCTGAACACCGGGGAGCTGTTTTTT. This codes for CASSLYRGLNTGELFF. The whole variable domain, filled in from reference TRBV7-2 and TRBJ2-2, reads GAGVSQSPSNKVTEKGKDVELRCDPISGHTALYWYRQSLGQGLEFLIYFQGNSAPDKSGLPSDRFSAERTGGSVSTLTIQRTQQEDSAVYLCASSLYRGLNTGELFFGEGSRLTVL.

The rearrangement uses TRBV7-2 and TRBJ1-4; maybe TRBD1 (5 bases). The V and J ends lost 3 bases and 8 bases respectively, with 10 bases between them. Germline CDR1 reads SGHTA; CDR2 reads FQGNSA. The CDR3 totals 13 residues. CDR3 DNA sequence: TGTGCCAGCAGCTTTAGGGAGGGGGAAAAACTGTTTTTT. Translation gives CASSFREGEKLFF.

On this clone itself: A much larger clone differs from this one at a single base, so this may be a read error. Other nucleotide sequences in the sample specify the same CDR3. This sequence joins TRBV2 and TRBJ1-2; a weak D match, TRBD1 (5 bases). Germline V gene lookup returns CDR1 SNHLY and CDR2 FYNNEI. The CDR3 spans 14 residues. Trimming pared 5 bases from V and 4 bases from J, leaving 14 bases between. The CDR3 region has the DNA TGTGCCAGCAGTCAGACGGGGGGAGGCTATGGCTACACCTTC. Residues: CASSQTGGGYGYTF.

The rearrangement uses TRBV5-1 and TRBJ2-7, with D unclear. Deletions cut 1 base from V and 0 bases from J, with 11 bases between. Per germline, CDR1 SGHRS and CDR2 YFSETQ. This CDR3 region has 15 residues. CDR3 in DNA: TGCGCCAGCAGCTTGTTGCTCGGGTACTCCTACGAGCAGTACTTC. Protein: CASSLLLGYSYEQYF.

V gene TRBV29-1 combines with J gene TRBJ2-7; 7 nucleotides align to TRBD2. CDR3 length: 12 residues. V lost 6 bases to trimming and J lost 0 bases; unmatched junction nucleotides: 2. Germline CDR1 reads SQVTM; CDR2 reads ANQGSEA. The CDR3 region is CSVRTSSYEQYF. The CDR3 region has the DNA TGCAGCGTCCGGACTAGCTCCTACGAGCAGTACTTC.

CDR3 DNA sequence: TGTGCCAGCAGCGCCTACAGGGCAGGGGGCACTGAAGCTTTCTTT. Its protein product is CASSAYRAGGTEAFF. The chain has TRBV2 and TRBJ1-1, with 7 bases lining up with TRBD1. Looked up from germline, CDR1 is SNHLY and CDR2 is FYNNEI. The CDR3 is 15 amino acids. V was clipped by 6 bases and J by 4 bases; unmatched bases: 11.